The sequence of this T cell receptor beta chain was determined in a study of shared clonotypes between healthy human individuals. V was clipped by 7 bases and J by 2 bases; unmatched bases: 17. Looked up from germline, CDR1 is LNHDA and CDR2 is SQIVND (reference sequence). The CDR3 is 18 amino acids. Samples underwent the assay at deep level. Libraries were prepared by immunoSEQ multiplex PCR; TCRdb keeps only in-frame clonotypes and omits some of them. This sample has millions of clones; more than 90% occur once, and the top ten carry more than 0.12%. For this clone: Its target is not known.

Overall study findings and caveats: Clonotypes shared by all four sorted-subset donors had higher generation probabilities than non-shared clonotypes.

The chain carries TRBV19 and TRBJ2-3; 8 positions match TRBD2. This clonotype was obtained from a young man in good health. What was sequenced was naive CD4+ T cells sorted from blood. Subset denoted: CD45RA+ positively selected. This CDR3 is CASTKLGSTSENTDTQYF. The CDR3 coding sequence is TGTGCCAGTACCAAGTTGGGGTCGACTAGCGAAAACACAGATACGCAGTATTTT.